These T cell receptor beta chains were read from a single sample in a study of T cells in Graves' hyperthyroidism and ophthalmopathy. TCRdb itself ran the multiplex PCR reads through MiXCR, one entry per CDR3 protein. The table has 130,000 to 150,000 distinct CDR3 sequences, roughly a fifth seen once; the top ten hold roughly 71%. The sequencing input was blood. These receptors were collected from a woman aged 50 to 60 with Graves' hyperthyroidism that later progressed to Graves' ophthalmopathy. The CDR3 runs from the conserved cysteine through the conserved F or W. A D gene is named only where the DNA matches it firmly. Size is stated for part of the rows, as once, few or many counts, or as a class when the clone is expanded.

clone_size,j_call,v_call,d_call,cdr3_aa,cdr3_nt
few,TRBJ2-5,TRBV5-1,-,CASSEHQETQYF,TGCGCCAGCAGCGAACACCAAGAGACCCAGTACTTC
many,TRBJ1-6,TRBV3-1,-,CASSQGSSYNSPLHF,TGTGCCAGCAGCCAAGGTAGCTCCTATAATTCACCCCTCCACTTT
-,TRBJ2-5,TRBV24-1,TRBD1,CATSDQTGGVETQYF,TGTGCCACCAGTGATCAGACAGGGGGCGTAGAGACCCAGTACTTC
-,TRBJ2-1,TRBV28,TRBD2,CASSFPQGAGRYSEQFF,TGTGCCAGCAGTTTCCCCCAGGGAGCGGGAAGATATAGTGAGCAGTTCTTC
many,TRBJ2-5,TRBV27,TRBD2,CASSGDGRAQETQYF,TGTGCCAGCAGTGGGGACGGGAGGGCCCAGGAGACCCAGTACTTC
-,TRBJ2-1,TRBV28,-,CASSSRQVAYNEQFF,TGTGCCAGCAGTTCACGACAGGTAGCCTACAATGAGCAGTTCTTC
many,TRBJ1-4,TRBV5-1,-,CASSETGTATNEKLFF,TGCGCCAGCAGCGAAACCGGGACCGCAACTAATGAAAAACTGTTTTTT
many,TRBJ2-2,TRBV5-1,TRBD2,CATGGTAGGTGELFF,TGCGCCACCGGAGGGACAGCGGGAGGCACCGGGGAGCTGTTTTTT
many,TRBJ2-7,TRBV20-1,-,CSARDQRASYEQYF,TGCAGTGCTAGAGATCAGCGGGCCTCCTACGAGCAGTACTTC
many,TRBJ2-1,TRBV6-2/TRBV6-3,-,CASSFGGGYNEQFF,TGTGCCAGCAGCTTTGGAGGGGGGTACAATGAGCAGTTCTTC
few,TRBJ1-3,TRBV7-8,-,CASSLAQGGNTIYF,TGTGCCAGCAGCTTAGCCCAGGGGGGAAACACCATATATTTT
many,TRBJ1-2,TRBV3-1,-,CASSQNSGPPPTF,TGTGCCAGCAGCCAAAATTCCGGGCCGCCTCCCACCTTC
few,TRBJ1-2,TRBV20-1,TRBD1,CSARGATGYTF,TGCAGTGCTAGGGGGGCGACAGGGTACACCTTC
many,TRBJ1-6,TRBV28,TRBD1,CASDDRGDSPLHF,TGTGCCAGCGACGACAGGGGGGATTCACCCCTCCACTTT
few,TRBJ1-5,TRBV16,TRBD1,CASSQGQGYQPQHF,TGTGCCAGCAGCCAAGGACAGGGGTATCAGCCCCAGCATTTT